The 16 T cell receptor beta chains below were found in one sample sequenced in a study of cytomegalovirus exposure and HLA in healthy donors. Repertoires were generated with immunoSEQ multiplex PCR, while TCRdb's copy carries only in-frame clones and drops some. The data contain hundreds of thousands of clones, about nine tenths of them seen just once; the ten biggest clones take up approximately 0.86%. The sequenced sample consisted of PBMCs. These receptors all stem from a woman younger than 30 in good health and CMV-seronegative.

The chain couples TRBV27 to TRBJ2-3; 11 nucleotides agree with TRBD2. The CDR3 is 16 amino acids. Germline V gene data show CDR1 as MNHEY and CDR2 as SMNVEV (reference sequence). V shed 5 bases, J shed 4 bases, and the junction held 8 bases outside the gene matches. In nucleotides, the CDR3 is TGTGCCAGCAGTCCTAGCGGGAGGAGCTTCCCAGATACGCAGTATTTT. It translates to CASSPSGRSFPDTQYF.

This chain connects TRBV4-1 to TRBJ2-7; no clear D. Germline values: CDR1 MGHRA, CDR2 YSYEKL. V dropped 0 bases and J dropped 12 bases, with 12 bases sitting between them. The CDR3 runs to 12 residues. The CDR3 sequence: CASSQDRQTMYF. The DNA for the CDR3 is TGCGCCAGCAGCCAAGATCGGCAGACAATGTACTTC.

In its sample, this clone was seen once. Relative to the germline gene, one junction end is altered; a read error may explain this. At the DNA level, this CDR3 is encoded by other sequences in the same sample as well. The gene calls are TRBV27 and TRBJ2-7, with 9 bases aligning to TRBD2. The CDR3 totals 15 residues. From germline, CDR1 is MNHEY and CDR2 SMNVEV (reference sequence). CDR3 in DNA: TGTGCCAGCAGACAATTGACTAGCGGTGCCTACGAGCAATACTTC. It is translated as CASRQLTSGAYEQYF.

This sequence joins TRBV6-1 and TRBJ1-5; D is perhaps TRBD1 (6 bases). This CDR3 region has 16 residues. In germline, CDR1 is MNHNS, CDR2 SASEGT. V was cut by 3 bases and J by 3 bases, with 15 bases left in between. The CDR3 is CASSESMRTDNQPQHF. For the CDR3, the DNA is TGTGCCAGCAGTGAGAGTATGAGGACAGACAATCAGCCCCAGCATTTT.

In DNA form, the CDR3 reads TGTGCCAGCAGGCTCATGGGGGCAGGTCCGTCTGGGGCCAACGTCCTGACTTTC. Translated, it gives CASRLMGAGPSGANVLTF. This sequence joins TRBV11-2 and TRBJ2-6; maybe TRBD1 (6 bases). Between the trimmed V and J ends, which lost 6 bases and 1 base, there was a span of 19 bases. Germline CDR1 SGHAT, CDR2 FQNNGV. This CDR3 is 18 amino acids long.

CDR3 protein: CASSLTGGGGYGYTF. The CDR3, as DNA: TGCGCCAGCAGCCTAACAGGGGGCGGAGGCTATGGCTACACCTTC. The chain is built from TRBV5-1 and TRBJ1-2; 9 bases are a match to TRBD1. J lost 4 bases, V lost 4 bases, and 8 bases had no gene match. Germline-derived CDR1 and CDR2 are SGHRS and YFSETQ. The CDR3 is 15 amino acids.

The gene calls are TRBV6-5 and TRBJ2-7; no firm D call. The germline V gene encodes CDR1 MNHEY and CDR2 SVGAGI. The length of the CDR3 is 15 residues. Trimming stripped 6 bases from V and 4 bases from J, with 19 bases between. CDR3 DNA: TGTGCCAGCAGAAGCCGAGGAGAAGCCGATTACGAGCAGTACTTC. It codes for CASRSRGEADYEQYF.

The rearrangement uses TRBV5-6 and TRBJ2-1; possible D gene TRBD1, 5 bases. Looked up from germline, CDR1 is SGHDT and CDR2 is YYEEEE. This CDR3 has 13 residues. Trimming stripped 2 bases from V and 10 bases from J, with 13 bases between. The CDR3 loop is CASSFQGAWEQFF. CDR3 DNA sequence: TGTGCCAGCAGCTTTCAAGGGGCGTGGGAGCAGTTCTTC.

This clone appeared a single time. The chain is built from TRBV7-2 and TRBJ2-1; D is perhaps TRBD2 (6 bases). Germline V gene data show CDR1 as SGHTA and CDR2 as FQGNSA. The length of the CDR3 is 14 residues. V was cut by 2 bases and J by 4 bases, with 9 bases left in between. The CDR3, as DNA: TGTGCCAGCAGCTTAAGCGGGCCATACAATGAGCAGTTCTTC. Protein: CASSLSGPYNEQFF.

This chain uses TRBV7-9 with TRBJ2-2; 12 nucleotides line up with TRBD2. V gave up 5 bases and J gave up 8 bases; unmatched junction bases: 3. The CDR3 totals 14 residues. Looked up from germline, CDR1 is SEHNR and CDR2 is FQNEAQ (reference sequence). Here the CDR3 reads CASSPGLAGGELFF. The DNA for the CDR3 is TGTGCCAGCAGCCCCGGACTAGCGGGAGGGGAGCTGTTTTTT.

V gene TRBV15 combines with J gene TRBJ1-4; D is unclear. Per the germline V gene, CDR1 is LNHNV and CDR2 is YYDKDF (reference sequence). The CDR3 has 16 amino acids. Trimming removed 0 bases at V and 4 bases at J, with 12 bases between. This CDR3 reads CATSRDRVGDNEKLFF. In DNA form, the CDR3 reads TGTGCCACCAGCAGAGATCGGGTAGGAGATAATGAAAAACTGTTTTTT.

The chain employs TRBV18 and TRBJ2-1; maybe TRBD1 (5 bases). Looked up from germline, CDR1 is KGHSH and CDR2 is LQKENI. With 10 bases removed from V and 2 bases from J, the gap between germline ends came to 12 bases. CDR3 length equals 13 residues. The CDR3 loop reads CATAETAYNEQFF. The CDR3, as DNA: TGTGCCACCGCCGAGACAGCCTACAATGAGCAGTTCTTC.

CDR3 coding DNA: TGTGCCAGCAGTTCCCTTGGGGAGCGGCTAAGCTCCTACAATGAGCAGTTCTTC. Protein: CASSSLGERLSSYNEQFF. The genes are TRBV28 and TRBJ2-1; the D gene is possibly TRBD2 (5 bases). The length of the CDR3 is 18 residues. Germline V CDR1 and CDR2: MDHEN, SYDVKM. With 4 bases removed from V and 0 bases from J, the gap between germline ends came to 19 bases.

V usage is TRBV27 and J usage is TRBJ2-3, with D possibly TRBD2 on 6 matching bases. Trimming left V 4 bases short and J 3 bases short, with 17 bases between. Germline CDR1 MNHEY, CDR2 SMNVEV (reference sequence). The CDR3 totals 16 residues. The CDR3 spells CASSSLPGEGTDTQYF. The CDR3 DNA is TGTGCCAGCAGTTCGCTCCCGGGGGAAGGGACAGATACGCAGTATTTT.

V and J are TRBV5-6 and TRBJ2-3; maybe TRBD1 (6 bases). This CDR3 comprises 16 residues. V shed 6 bases and J shed 2 bases, with 19 bases lying between them. Germline V gene lookup returns CDR1 SGHDT and CDR2 YYEEEE. In DNA, the CDR3 is TGTGCCAGCACCGTGACGCTGGACAGATACACAGATACGCAGTATTTT. Protein: CASTVTLDRYTDTQYF.

The J gene is TRBJ2-5, the V gene TRBV2, with D possibly being TRBD2 (6 bases). Germline V CDR1 and CDR2: SNHLY, FYNNEI. V lost 6 bases and J 5 bases, leaving 13 bases between the germline ends. This CDR3 is 13 amino acids long. This CDR3 reads CASRGDGGETQYF. In DNA form, the CDR3 reads TGTGCCAGCAGGGGGGACGGAGGGGAGACCCAGTACTTC.